This TCR beta chain is drawn from a study of T-cell memory formation after mild COVID-19. Study at large: Largely, the TCR clusters proved donor specific. The study, taken as a whole, reports: Mainly in CM and EM were contracting CD4+ clones; CD8+ were in EMRA. Clones that got smaller from day 15 to 85 had even CD4/CD8, while clones growing later tipped toward CD4+.

Via MiXCR, TCRdb re-called the 5' RACE reads, giving one row per CDR3 protein. The sample yields around 260,000 distinct CDR3 sequences, around 15% seen once. The ends were cut back, 4 bases at V and 4 bases at J, with 14 bases in the middle. The germline CDR1 and CDR2 sequences are SGHRS and YFSETQ. The CDR3 is made up of 14 amino acids. This clonotype was seen more than once but under ten times. The antigen is unknown. V is TRBV5-1 and J is TRBJ1-2; maybe TRBD1 (5 bases). The TCR sequence derives from a man aged 18 to 30 who had mild COVID-19 (a few samples of this study predate the infection). Cell type and time point are not known. What was sequenced was PBMCs or a T cell subset sorted from them (not recorded which). CDR3 nucleotide sequence: TGCGCCAGCAGCCCAGGGTTCACCGGCTATGGCTACACCTTC. Its translation: CASSPGFTGYGYTF.